The clone carrying this TCR beta chain was found once. This record belongs to a study of cytomegalovirus exposure and HLA in healthy donors. Sequencing was performed with immunoSEQ multiplex PCR; in TCRdb, only in-frame clones are kept and a portion is missing. The sample comprises about 110,000 clones, approximately 88% of which are singletons, and more than 1.4% rests with the top ten. CDR3 size: 11 residues. The germline CDR1 and CDR2 sequences are DFQATT and SNEGSKA (reference sequence). V was pared by 5 bases and J by 3 bases, with 8 bases between. The V gene is TRBV20-1, the J gene TRBJ2-7, with D tentatively TRBD1 (6 bases). The source is a woman under 40 in good health and CMV-seropositive. The specimen was PBMCs. CDR3 in DNA: TGCAGTGCTGGGGACATCTACGAGCAGTACTTC. As protein: CSAGDIYEQYF.